Each of the 8 T cell receptor beta chains below was sequenced from the same sample in a study of blood T cell repertoires in COVID-19. Assay used: immunoSEQ multiplex PCR; TCRdb lists only in-frame clones, some missing. The data show roughly 250,000 clones, about 85% seen once. The sample consisted of peripheral blood. Receptor source: a man aged 35-49 years with acute or convalescent COVID-19.

The chain links TRBV14 to TRBJ1-2; 9 nucleotides agree with TRBD1. The V and J ends lost 4 bases and 4 bases, in that order; junction bases with no gene match: 7. CDR3 length: 15 residues. Germline V CDR1 and CDR2: SGHDN, FVKESK. The CDR3 DNA follows: TGTGCCAGCAGCCCCCGGGACAGGGAGTTCTATGGCTACACCTTC. Protein sequence: CASSPRDREFYGYTF.

The J gene is TRBJ2-2, the V gene TRBV9, with TRBD2 matching 7 bases. The junction had 0 bases not matched to a gene; V was cut back by 0 bases and J by 4 bases. The CDR3 extends over 14 amino acids. Germline V CDR1 and CDR2: SGDLS, YYNGEE. This CDR3 is CASSVASGTGELFF. For the CDR3, the DNA is TGTGCCAGCAGCGTAGCTAGCGGCACCGGGGAGCTGTTTTTT. The whole variable domain, remainder taken from reference TRBV9 and TRBJ2-2, is DSGVTQTPKHLITATGQRVTLRCSPRSGDLSVYWYQQSLDQGLQFLIQYYNGEERAKGNILERFSAQQFPDLHSELNLSSLELGDSALYFCASSVASGTGELFFGEGSRLTVL.

The chain is built from TRBV5-4 and TRBJ2-6; maybe TRBD1 (6 bases). This CDR3 is built from 15 residues. The V end lost 6 bases, the J end lost 4 bases, and 14 bases lay between the germline ends. Germline V lookup: CDR1 SGHNT, CDR2 YYREEE (reference sequence). CDR3 protein: CASIFSGAGANVLTF. In DNA, the CDR3 is TGTGCCAGCATATTCTCAGGGGCCGGGGCCAACGTCCTGACTTTC.

This chain uses TRBV5-6 with TRBJ1-2, with 10 nucleotides matching TRBD1. Trimming cost V 4 bases and J 7 bases; bases outside gene matches: 10. From germline, CDR1 is SGHDT and CDR2 YYEEEE. The CDR3 is made up of 15 amino acids. The CDR3 DNA sequence: TGTGCCAGCAGCCGAGGGGACAGGGGCCAGGGTGGCTACACCTTC. Amino acid sequence: CASSRGDRGQGGYTF.

V gene TRBV10-3 combines with J gene TRBJ1-5, with D unresolved. The CDR3 spans 16 residues. Trimming took off 4 bases at V and 4 bases at J, with 17 bases between the two ends. Germline lookup yields CDR1 ENHRY and CDR2 SYGVKD. This CDR3 is CAISGGHPTLNQPQHF. In DNA, the CDR3 is TGTGCCATCAGTGGAGGGCACCCGACTTTGAATCAGCCCCAGCATTTT.

In this sample, this clone turned up once. The V and J genes are TRBV7-6 and TRBJ1-5, with 8 bases identical to TRBD1. CDR3 length: 16 amino acids. Germline lookup yields CDR1 SGHVS and CDR2 FNYEAQ. Trimming cost V 1 base and J 8 bases; bases outside gene matches: 10. The CDR3 DNA sequence: TGTGCCAGCAGCTTAGGTTCGGGACAGGCGGGTGAGCCCCAGCATTTT. This codes for CASSLGSGQAGEPQHF.

The chain carries TRBV7-2 and TRBJ1-2; 9 bases align to TRBD1. Looked up from germline, CDR1 is SGHTA and CDR2 is FQGNSA. V lost 7 bases and J lost 6; bases outside the gene matches: 12. The CDR3 is made up of 15 amino acids. The CDR3 nucleotides read TGTGCCAGCACCCGTATCCGGGGACAGGGAGATGGCTACACCTTC. Its protein is CASTRIRGQGDGYTF.

The CDR3 coding sequence is TGCGCCAGCAGTGCCGCGACAGGAGGAAACACCATATATTTT. It translates to CASSAATGGNTIYF. The chain recombines TRBV10-1 with TRBJ1-3, with a weak D call TRBD1 (6 bases). The V end lost 4 bases, the J end lost 4 bases, and 11 bases lay between the germline ends. This CDR3 contains 14 residues. Germline CDR1 is WNHNN and CDR2 is SYGVQD (reference sequence).